Reported below is one T cell receptor (beta chain). This record comes from a study of patients and donors after allogeneic stem cell transplantation. TCRdb recomputed calls from the RT-PCR reads with MiXCR, one row per CDR3 protein. The table has about 90,000 distinct CDR3 sequences, approximately 49% seen once. Sequencing input: blood, either unsorted or a sorted T cell fraction (not recorded which). The clonotype comes from a human donor who was either an allogeneic HSCT recipient or a stem cell or donor lymphocyte infusion donor (not recorded which). It is not recorded whose cells these are; they may come from a transplant donor.

This CDR3 is CSVGGQMNTEAFF. The CDR3 bases are TGCAGCGTTGGGGGACAAATGAACACTGAAGCTTTCTTT. The chain joins TRBV29-1 to TRBJ1-1; a weak D match, TRBD1 (6 bases). Germline CDR1 reads SQVTM; CDR2 reads ANQGSEA. Trimming left V 4 bases short and J 0 bases short, with 9 bases between. The CDR3 has 13 amino acids.